This T cell receptor beta chain was found in a study of T cell responses to AZD1222 COVID-19 vaccine. Whole-study findings and limits: In a largely white British group with more females than males, clonal diversity was possibly underestimated.

Assay used: immunoSEQ multiplex PCR; TCRdb lists only in-frame clones, some missing. The repertoire consists of around 76,000 clones, with approximately 84% occurring once and the leading ten covering about 12%. For this clone: Its target is unknown.

This TCR was recovered from an adult in good health. Sequences were derived from peripheral blood, sampled on day 0 of AZD1222 vaccination.

CDR3 sequence reads: CATSRAGSGGGDTQYF. In DNA, the CDR3 is TGTGCCACCAGCAGAGCGGGTAGCGGGGGTGGAGATACGCAGTATTTT. This rearrangement joins TRBV15 to TRBJ2-3; 9 nucleotides match TRBD2. The CDR3 contains 16 residues. From germline, CDR1 is LNHNV and CDR2 YYDKDF (reference sequence). The trim removed 1 base at V and 5 bases at J, leaving 7 bases unmatched.